This T cell receptor beta chain was observed in a study of blood T cell repertoires in COVID-19. About the research overall: Samples came from the United States, Italy and Spain, spanning acute and convalescent COVID-19. From T cells, B-cell-depleted T cells, or PBMCs came the material, which was cDNA or gDNA.

In the study's own analysis: Reference gene primer amplification yielded estimated nucleated cell counts. Profiled with immunoSEQ multiplex PCR; TCRdb holds only in-frame clones, not every one. D and trimming come from the DNA, and the V and J calls and clone size come from that table. The sample yields approximately 300,000 clones, about 90% seen once. Trimming shortened V by 0 bases and J by 0 bases, and 12 bases separated the two germline ends. This CDR3 has 16 residues. Per germline, CDR1 SGHNT and CDR2 YYREEE (reference sequence). V is TRBV5-4 and J is TRBJ1-2; D is ambiguous. What was sequenced was peripheral blood. The receptor was isolated from a man aged 18-30 years who had recovered from COVID-19. CDR3 sequence: CASSLAAAVANYGYTF. The CDR3 coding sequence is TGTGCCAGCAGCTTGGCCGCGGCAGTAGCTAACTATGGCTACACCTTC.